This T cell receptor (beta chain) was recovered during a study of technical replicates of blood from several donors. Data came from immunoSEQ multiplex PCR; TCRdb stores just in-frame clones and leaves some out. The repertoire holds 70,000 to 80,000 clones, with 92% as singletons. Looked up from germline, CDR1 is LNHDA and CDR2 is SQIVND (reference sequence). V shed 7 bases and J 4 bases; nucleotides not matched to a gene: 5. The CDR3 has 14 amino acids. Sequencing used T cells isolated from PBMCs. J is TRBJ2-3 and V is TRBV19, with TRBD1 identical over 10 bases. This clonotype was obtained from a human donor in good health. CDR3 in amino acids: CASNRDRGSDTQYF. For the CDR3, the DNA is TGTGCCAGTAACCGGGACAGGGGATCAGATACGCAGTATTTT.